The 18 T cell receptor beta chains in this list originate from one sample, sequenced in a study of blood T cell repertoires in COVID-19. Measured with immunoSEQ multiplex PCR; TCRdb has only the in-frame clones, and not every one. The data contain 300,000 to 350,000 clones, roughly 90% of them seen just once; the ten biggest clones take up roughly 1%. What was sequenced was PBMCs or T cells enriched from blood (not recorded which). The receptors come from a woman aged 25 to 45 who had recovered from COVID-19.

The rearrangement joins TRBV19 to TRBJ1-5; 11 bases fit TRBD1. Germline CDR1 reads LNHDA; CDR2 reads SQIVND (reference sequence). There are 17 residues in the CDR3. The V segment lost 1 base and the J segment 5 bases; nucleotides outside the gene matches: 7. The CDR3 sequence is CASSIGVDRGRDQPQHF. For the CDR3, the DNA is TGTGCCAGTAGTATAGGGGTGGACAGGGGGCGCGATCAGCCCCAGCATTTT.

The rearrangement uses TRBV10-2 and TRBJ1-3, with D possibly being TRBD1 (6 bases). CDR1 and CDR2 from the germline V gene are WSHSY and SAAADI. Trimming took off 6 bases at V and 2 bases at J, with 26 bases between the two ends. This CDR3 has 19 residues. In DNA, the CDR3 is TGCGCCAGCAGCGACCCAGGGGACTACCGGCAGGAGGCTGGAAACACCATATATTTT. Its translation is CASSDPGDYRQEAGNTIYF.

The chain recombines TRBV27 with TRBJ1-1; 9 bases fit TRBD1. The CDR3 spans 15 residues. Germline V lookup: CDR1 MNHEY, CDR2 SMNVEV (reference sequence). V shed 4 bases, J shed 4 bases, and the junction held 7 bases outside the gene matches. The CDR3 reads CASSSGQGYGTEAFF. In DNA form, the CDR3 reads TGTGCCAGCAGTTCGGGACAGGGTTATGGCACTGAAGCTTTCTTT.

The rearrangement uses TRBV11-3 and TRBJ2-1, with 11 bases fitting TRBD2. This CDR3 comprises 17 residues. V lost 1 base, J lost 8 bases, and 10 bases stayed unmatched. Germline-derived CDR1 and CDR2 are SGHNT and YENEEA. This CDR3 reads CASSLGVSGGASDEQFF. The CDR3, as DNA: TGTGCCAGCAGCTTAGGGGTTAGCGGGGGGGCTTCTGATGAGCAGTTCTTC. Supplemented by reference TRBV11-3 and TRBJ2-1, the full variable domain reads EAGVVQSPRYKIIEKKQPVAFWCNPISGHNTLYWYLQNLGQGPELLIRYENEEAVDDSQLPKDRFSAERLKGVDSTLKIQPAELGDSAVYLCASSLGVSGGASDEQFFGPGTRLTVL.

This chain links TRBV5-6 with TRBJ1-5, with D tentatively TRBD1 (6 bases). V was trimmed by 4 bases and J by 5 bases, leaving 16 bases between them. Germline CDR1 is SGHDT and CDR2 is YYEEEE. The CDR3 totals 15 residues. The CDR3 is CASSEGGGFYQPQHF. CDR3 DNA: TGTGCCAGCAGCGAGGGGGGAGGGTTCTATCAGCCCCAGCATTTT.

The V and J genes are TRBV28 and TRBJ1-1; the match to TRBD1 covers 9 bases. CDR3 size: 15 residues. The V segment lost 3 bases and the J segment 4 bases; nucleotides outside the gene matches: 6. The V gene's germline CDR1 is MDHEN and CDR2 SYDVKM. In DNA form, the CDR3 reads TGTGCCAGCAGTTTTCCCCCGGGACAGGGCACTGAAGCTTTCTTT. It specifies CASSFPPGQGTEAFF.

The gene calls are TRBV6-5 and TRBJ1-1; tentative D call: TRBD1 (5 bases). The CDR3 length is 15 residues. Germline CDR1 is MNHEY and CDR2 is SVGAGI. Trimming removed 7 bases from V and 5 bases from J, with 20 bases in between. CDR3 protein: CASTAPGLPGTEAFF. In DNA form, the CDR3 reads TGTGCCAGCACCGCCCCGGGACTCCCTGGGACTGAAGCTTTCTTT.

This clone was counted once. This rearrangement joins TRBV6-2 or TRBV6-3 to TRBJ2-4; 11 bases are shared with TRBD2. Germline V gene data show CDR1 as MNHEY and CDR2 as SVGEGT. The CDR3 extends over 16 amino acids. The V gene end was trimmed by 2 bases and the J gene end by 8 bases; junction bases not matched to a gene: 8. The CDR3 loop reads CASSYGTSGGRDIQYF. CDR3 in DNA: TGTGCCAGCAGTTACGGCACTAGCGGGGGACGGGACATTCAGTACTTC.

V is TRBV4-3 and J is TRBJ2-3, with 10 bases identical to TRBD2. The ends lost 1 base at V and 5 bases at J; junction bases unmatched: 9. CDR1 and CDR2 (germline): LGHNA, YSLEER. The CDR3 loop spans 17 amino acids. The CDR3 spells CASSQGSERGGGDTQYF. CDR3 DNA: TGCGCCAGCAGCCAAGGTTCGGAGCGGGGGGGTGGAGATACGCAGTATTTT.

This rearrangement joins TRBV29-1 to TRBJ2-7; D is ambiguous. The CDR3 consists of 13 residues. Trimming stripped 5 bases from V and 3 bases from J, with 14 bases between. Germline V CDR1 and CDR2: SQVTM, ANQGSEA. CDR3 nucleotides: TGCAGCGTTCGGTTAACAGCCCGCTACGAGCAGTACTTC. It translates to CSVRLTARYEQYF.

Only one count was recorded for this clone. The chain employs TRBV15 and TRBJ2-1; D not resolved. The CDR3 is 15 residues long. Deletions cut 0 bases from V and 2 bases from J, with 8 bases between. Germline CDR1 and CDR2: LNHNV and YYDKDF (reference sequence). The DNA for the CDR3 is TGTGCCACCAGCAGAGATAACAAACCCTACAATGAGCAGTTCTTC. Protein: CATSRDNKPYNEQFF.

The gene calls are TRBV2 and TRBJ2-2, with 10 bases fitting TRBD1. Unmatched junction bases numbered 10, after V lost 7 bases and J lost 5 bases. Germline V gene sequence: CDR1 SNHLY, CDR2 FYNNEI. The CDR3 contains 16 residues. The DNA of the CDR3 is TGTGCCAGCAACCCCACCGGGACAGGGGTGACCGGGGAGCTGTTTTTT. Amino acids: CASNPTGTGVTGELFF.

The chain recombines TRBV7-7 with TRBJ2-1; TRBD2 aligns across 12 bases. From germline, CDR1 is SSHAT and CDR2 FNYEAQ (reference sequence). The length of the CDR3 is 15 residues. Losses at the gene ends were 5 bases for V and 12 bases for J; bases not matched to a gene: 11. CDR3 nucleotide sequence: TGTGCCAGCAGCCCACTAGCGGGGGGTTCCATGGGGCAGTTCTTC. Its translation: CASSPLAGGSMGQFF.

Details on this clone: The germline gene is not matched at one end of the junction; a read error may be the cause. The chain carries TRBV15 and TRBJ2-1; possibly TRBD2 for D (6 bases). CDR1 and CDR2 from the germline V gene are LNHNV and YYDKDF (reference sequence). The CDR3 loop spans 15 amino acids. CDR3 sequence: CATSREGGGLAEQFF. CDR3 DNA: TGTGCCACCAGCCGAGAGGGTGGAGGGTTGGCTGAGCAGTTCTTC. Looking up the rest from reference TRBV15 and TRBJ2-1 gives the full variable domain: DAMVIQNPRYQVTQFGKPVTLSCSQTLNHNVMYWYQQKSSQAPKLLFHYYDKDFNNEADTPDNFQSRRPNTSFCFLDIRSPGLGDTAMYLCATSREGGGLAEQFFGPGTRLTVL.

V is TRBV24-1 and J is TRBJ2-1; D ambiguous. Trimming took 1 base from V and 6 from J, leaving 6 bases between them. Germline values: CDR1 KGHDR, CDR2 SFDVKD. This CDR3 is 13 amino acids long. CDR3 nucleotide sequence: TGTGCCACCAGTGATTTTTATCGCAATGAGCAGTTCTTC. Encoded protein: CATSDFYRNEQFF.

This clone was recorded once. The CDR3 sequence: CASRTAFSSYNEQFF. CDR3 nucleotides: TGTGCCAGCAGAACAGCCTTCAGCTCCTACAATGAGCAGTTCTTC. This chain uses TRBV28 with TRBJ2-1; D call uncertain. Germline V gene sequence: CDR1 MDHEN, CDR2 SYDVKM. The CDR3 runs to 15 residues. V was clipped by 6 bases and J by 0 bases, with 12 bases between them.

The V and J genes are TRBV9 and TRBJ2-2, with 14 bases fitting TRBD2. J lost 2 bases, V lost 3 bases, and 12 bases had no gene match. The CDR3 is 20 amino acids. Germline lookup yields CDR1 SGDLS and CDR2 YYNGEE. The CDR3 DNA sequence: TGTGCCAGCAGCGCTGGAACCGGGACTAGCGGGGGCCCCAACACCGGGGAGCTGTTTTTT. Translation gives CASSAGTGTSGGPNTGELFF.

The chain carries TRBV28 and TRBJ1-5, with unresolved D. CDR1 MDHEN and CDR2 SYDVKM come from the germline V gene. This CDR3 is built from 12 residues. Trimming took off 6 bases at V and 7 bases at J, with 10 bases between the two ends. This chain's CDR3 is CASSRGRQPQHF. For the CDR3, the DNA is TGTGCCAGCAGCCGCGGGAGGCAGCCCCAGCATTTT.